This passage covers 2 T cell receptor beta chains from one sample sequenced in a study of cytomegalovirus exposure and HLA in healthy donors. Researchers ran the PCR with 60 Vbeta and 13 Jbeta primers. Assay used: immunoSEQ multiplex PCR; TCRdb lists only in-frame clones, some missing. The sample lists 200,000 to 250,000 clones, just under 70% seen once, with 2% to 3% in the top ten. Sequenced input: PBMCs. These receptors were obtained from a man aged 40-55 years in good health and CMV-seropositive.

The V gene is TRBV4-2, the J gene TRBJ1-2, with TRBD1 as a possible D gene (6 bases). V was shortened by 0 bases and J by 3 bases, with 17 bases between the two germline ends. CDR3 length: 17 residues. Germline CDR1 LGHNA, CDR2 YNFKEQ. CDR3 in amino acids: CASSQDSPQGEDYGYTF. CDR3 in DNA: TGTGCCAGCAGCCAAGATTCCCCACAGGGAGAGGACTATGGCTACACCTTC.

The rearrangement joins TRBV2 to TRBJ2-1; tentatively, D is TRBD1 (5 bases). This CDR3 contains 16 residues. Per the germline V gene, CDR1 is SNHLY and CDR2 is FYNNEI. The V and J ends lost 4 bases and 0 bases respectively, with 13 bases between them. The CDR3 sequence is CASSVRGYRSYNEQFF. DNA of the CDR3: TGTGCCAGCAGTGTAAGGGGCTACCGCTCCTACAATGAGCAGTTCTTC.